This T cell receptor (beta chain) was documented in a study of cytomegalovirus exposure and HLA in healthy donors. General observations from the study: As a later analysis showed, several of the most significant clusters appeared to be linked to common viral pathogens.

About this clone: What it binds is unknown.

Primers for the PCR totalled 60 Vbeta and 13 Jbeta. Sequencing used immunoSEQ multiplex PCR; TCRdb keeps in-frame clones, though not all of them. The table lists 90,000 to 130,000 clones, 55% to 80% of them singletons. The CDR3 is made up of 18 amino acids. Germline lookup yields CDR1 KGHSH and CDR2 LQKENI. Trimming removed 2 bases from V and 0 bases from J; junction bases left unmatched: 8. This cohort consisted of healthy bone marrow donors. The gene calls are TRBV18 and TRBJ2-3, with 10 nucleotides matching TRBD1. Sequencing was performed on PBMCs. The receptor's source is a woman aged 25-40 years in good health and CMV-seronegative. CDR3 coding DNA: TGTGCCAGCTCACCAAGATTTAGGGACAGGGGAAGCACAGATACGCAGTATTTT. Its protein is CASSPRFRDRGSTDTQYF.